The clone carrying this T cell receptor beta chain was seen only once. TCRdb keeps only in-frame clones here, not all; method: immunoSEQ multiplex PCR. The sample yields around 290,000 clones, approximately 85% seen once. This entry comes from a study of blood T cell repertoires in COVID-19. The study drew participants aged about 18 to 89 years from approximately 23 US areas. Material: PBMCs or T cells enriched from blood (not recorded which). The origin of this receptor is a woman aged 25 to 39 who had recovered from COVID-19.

The CDR3 loop is CATSEGTGGTDTQYF. Written as DNA, the CDR3 is TGTGCCACCAGTGAGGGGACAGGGGGGACAGATACGCAGTATTTT. V usage is TRBV24-1 and J usage is TRBJ2-3; 11 nucleotides agree with TRBD1. V was pared by 4 bases and J by 3 bases, with 2 bases of the junction left unmatched. Germline V gives CDR1 KGHDR, CDR2 SFDVKD. The CDR3 length is 15 residues.